The source of this T cell receptor beta chain is a study of spatial heterogeneity in lung cancer. Time point reported: sample taken at primary tumor resection. Germline trimming cut 3 bases from V and 5 bases from J; bases unmatched to any gene: 9. CDR1 and CDR2 (germline): LGHDT, YNNKEL (reference sequence). This CDR3 region has 16 residues. TCRdb reanalysed the 5' RACE reads using MiXCR and keeps one entry per CDR3 protein. The sample comprises nearly 80,000 distinct CDR3 sequences, under 8.5% of which are singletons, and 6.8% rests with the top ten. The sequenced sample was PBMCs, obtained at surgery. V and J are TRBV3-1 and TRBJ2-5, with 10 bases that match TRBD1. This receptor was identified in a male donor with early-stage non-small cell lung cancer. This CDR3 is CASSHPRQGAKETQYF. CDR3 DNA: TGTGCCAGCAGCCACCCTAGACAGGGGGCAAAGGAGACCCAGTACTTC.